This T cell receptor (beta chain) is from a study of shared clonotypes between healthy human individuals. Study in general: CD4 naive and CD4 memory each took three plates per donor, while CD8 naive took two and CD8 memory one. Overall study findings and caveats: Larger estimated richness was generally recorded for naive subsets relative to memory subsets.

TCRdb's table, derived via immunoSEQ multiplex PCR, lists solely in-frame clones and lacks some. This table has around 2.5 million clones, 90% to 95% appearing once. This clone has just one count. Its antigen is still unknown. None of the donors, who were healthy HIV-negative adults, had recently had acute infections or vaccinations. Each donor was a Caucasian adult residing in Nashville, Tennessee. Germline V gene sequence: CDR1 MNHNY, CDR2 SVGAGI (reference sequence). Trimming removed 6 bases at V and 1 base at J, with 13 bases between. There are 14 residues in the CDR3. The TCR originated in a man younger than 35 in good health. Some clones in this sample may be carry-over from other donors' samples. V gene TRBV6-6 combines with J gene TRBJ2-7, with D possibly matching TRBD2 (6 bases). Sequenced: naive CD4+ T cells from PBMCs. Subset meaning: CD45RA+ positively selected. The CDR3 DNA reads as TGTGCCAGCAGCGAAGTGGGGGGTTCCTACGAGCAGTACTTC. Protein: CASSEVGGSYEQYF.